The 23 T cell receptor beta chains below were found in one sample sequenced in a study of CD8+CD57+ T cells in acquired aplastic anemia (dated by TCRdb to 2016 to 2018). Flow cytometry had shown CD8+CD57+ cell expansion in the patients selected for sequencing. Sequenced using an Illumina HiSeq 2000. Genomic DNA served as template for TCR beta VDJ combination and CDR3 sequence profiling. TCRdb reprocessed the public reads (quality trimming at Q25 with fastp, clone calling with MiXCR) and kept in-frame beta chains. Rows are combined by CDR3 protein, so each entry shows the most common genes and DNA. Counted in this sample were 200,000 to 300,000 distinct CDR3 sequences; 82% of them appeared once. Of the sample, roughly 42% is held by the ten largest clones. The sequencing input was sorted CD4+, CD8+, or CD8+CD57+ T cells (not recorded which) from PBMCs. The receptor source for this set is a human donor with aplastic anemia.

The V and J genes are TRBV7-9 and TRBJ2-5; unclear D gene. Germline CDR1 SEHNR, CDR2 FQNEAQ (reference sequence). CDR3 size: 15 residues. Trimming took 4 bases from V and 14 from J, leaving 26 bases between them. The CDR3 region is CASSSADTQYDSPYF. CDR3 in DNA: TGTGCCAGCAGCTCCGCAGATACGCAGTATGATAGCCCATACTTC.

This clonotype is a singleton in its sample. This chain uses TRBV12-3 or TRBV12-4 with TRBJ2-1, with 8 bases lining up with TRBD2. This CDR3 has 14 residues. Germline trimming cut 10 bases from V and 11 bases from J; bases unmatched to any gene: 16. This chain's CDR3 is CATGRSGGRDKQFF. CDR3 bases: TGTGCCACTGGGAGGAGCGGGGGTAGGGATAAGCAGTTCTTC.

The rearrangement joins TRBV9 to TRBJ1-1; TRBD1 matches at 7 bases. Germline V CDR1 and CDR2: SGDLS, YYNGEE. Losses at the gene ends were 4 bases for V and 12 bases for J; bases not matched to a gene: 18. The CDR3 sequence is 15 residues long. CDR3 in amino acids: CASSLEGAGRNQPFF. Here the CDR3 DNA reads TGTGCCAGCAGCTTAGAGGGGGCAGGCCGCAATCAACCTTTCTTT.

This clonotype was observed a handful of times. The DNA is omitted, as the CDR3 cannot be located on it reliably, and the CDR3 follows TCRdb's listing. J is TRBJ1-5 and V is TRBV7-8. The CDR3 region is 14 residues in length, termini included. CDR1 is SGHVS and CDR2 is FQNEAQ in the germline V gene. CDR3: CASSPLRDEQFFGF.

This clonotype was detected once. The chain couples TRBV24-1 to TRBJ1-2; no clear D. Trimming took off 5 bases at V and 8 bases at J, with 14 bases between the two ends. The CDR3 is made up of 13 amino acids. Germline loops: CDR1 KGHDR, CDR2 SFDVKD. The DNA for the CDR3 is TGTGCCACCAGTGCTCCCCAGGATTCCGGCTACACCTTC. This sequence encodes CATSAPQDSGYTF.

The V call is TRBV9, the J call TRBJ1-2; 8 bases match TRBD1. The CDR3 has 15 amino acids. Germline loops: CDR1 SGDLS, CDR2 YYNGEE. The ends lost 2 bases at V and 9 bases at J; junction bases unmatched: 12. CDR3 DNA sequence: TGTGCCAGCAGCGTGGCAGGGGGCGGTGACTACAGCTACACCTTC. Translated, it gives CASSVAGGGDYSYTF.

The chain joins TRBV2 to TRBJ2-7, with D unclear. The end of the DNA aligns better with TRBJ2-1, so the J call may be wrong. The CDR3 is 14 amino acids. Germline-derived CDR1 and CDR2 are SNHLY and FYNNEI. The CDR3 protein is CASSPTALYNEQFF. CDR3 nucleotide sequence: TGTGCCAGCAGTCCGACGGCCCTATACAATGAGCAGTTCTTC.

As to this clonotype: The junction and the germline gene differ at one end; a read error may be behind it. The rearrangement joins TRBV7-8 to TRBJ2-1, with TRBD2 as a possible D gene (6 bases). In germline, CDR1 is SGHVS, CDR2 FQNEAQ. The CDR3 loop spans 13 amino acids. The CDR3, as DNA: TGTGCCAGCAGTGATGGGGGGATTCATGAGACGTTGTTC. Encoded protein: CASSDGGIHETLF.

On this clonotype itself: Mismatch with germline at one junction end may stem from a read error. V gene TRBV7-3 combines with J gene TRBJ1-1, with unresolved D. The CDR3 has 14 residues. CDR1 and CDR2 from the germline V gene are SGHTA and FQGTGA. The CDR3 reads CASSRKAQVIEDFF. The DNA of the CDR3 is TGTGCCAGCTCCAGAAAGGCGCAAGTCATTGAAGATTTCTTT.

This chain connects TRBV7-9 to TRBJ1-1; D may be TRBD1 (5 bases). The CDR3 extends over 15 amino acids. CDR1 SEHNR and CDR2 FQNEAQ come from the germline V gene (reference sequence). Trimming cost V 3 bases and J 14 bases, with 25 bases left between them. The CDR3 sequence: CASSFDISGGSEEFF. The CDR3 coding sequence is TGTGCCAGCAGCTTTGATATAAGCGGGGGGAGCGAAGAGTTCTTT.

The CDR3 DNA reads as TGTGCCAGCAGCTTGTGGCAGTACCACGAGCAGTACTTC. Its protein is CASSLWQYHEQYF. This chain links TRBV5-4 with TRBJ2-7; D gene ambiguous. This CDR3 comprises 13 residues. Trimming took 1 base from V and 5 from J, leaving 10 bases between them. CDR1 SGHNT and CDR2 YYREEE come from the germline V gene (reference sequence).

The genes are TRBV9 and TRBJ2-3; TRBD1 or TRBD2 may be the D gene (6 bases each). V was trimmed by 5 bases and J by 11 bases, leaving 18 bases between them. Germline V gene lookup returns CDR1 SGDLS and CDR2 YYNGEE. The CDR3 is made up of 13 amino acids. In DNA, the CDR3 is TGTGCCAGCAGGGTCGGGGGCAGAGCAGAGCAGTATTTT. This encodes CASRVGGRAEQYF.

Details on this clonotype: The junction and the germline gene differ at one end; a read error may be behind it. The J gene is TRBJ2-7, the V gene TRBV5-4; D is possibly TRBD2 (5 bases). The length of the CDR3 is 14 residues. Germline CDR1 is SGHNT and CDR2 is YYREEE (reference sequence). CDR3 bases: TGTGCCACCAGCGGCGACGGCGTAGCCTACGAGCAGTACTTC. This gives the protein CATSGDGVAYEQYF.

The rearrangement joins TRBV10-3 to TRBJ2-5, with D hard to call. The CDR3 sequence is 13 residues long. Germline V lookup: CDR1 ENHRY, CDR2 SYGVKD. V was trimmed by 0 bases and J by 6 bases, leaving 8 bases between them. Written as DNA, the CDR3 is TGTGCCATCAGTGAGTCGTCGCGTAAGACCCAGTACTTC. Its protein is CAISESSRKTQYF.

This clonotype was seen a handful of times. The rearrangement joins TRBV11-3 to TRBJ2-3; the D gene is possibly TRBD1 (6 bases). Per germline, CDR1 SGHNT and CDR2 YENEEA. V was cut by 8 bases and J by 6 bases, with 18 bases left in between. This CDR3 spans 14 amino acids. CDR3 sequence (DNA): TGTGCCAGCTCAAGACAGGCCGACGCCGATACGCAGTATTTT. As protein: CASSRQADADTQYF.

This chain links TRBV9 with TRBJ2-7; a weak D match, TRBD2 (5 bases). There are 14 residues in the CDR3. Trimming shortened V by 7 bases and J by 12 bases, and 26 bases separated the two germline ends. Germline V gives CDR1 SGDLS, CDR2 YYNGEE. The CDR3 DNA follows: TGTGCCAGCGGAGCGGCCGGGAACATTCACGACTTGTACTTC. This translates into CASGAAGNIHDLYF.

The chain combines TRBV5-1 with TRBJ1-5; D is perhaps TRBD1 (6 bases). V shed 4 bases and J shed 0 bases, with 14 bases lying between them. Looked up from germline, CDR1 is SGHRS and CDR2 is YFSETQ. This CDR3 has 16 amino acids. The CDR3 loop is CASSPGVAPSNQPQHF. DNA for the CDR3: TGCGCCAGCAGCCCAGGGGTGGCTCCTAGCAATCAGCCCCAGCATTTT.

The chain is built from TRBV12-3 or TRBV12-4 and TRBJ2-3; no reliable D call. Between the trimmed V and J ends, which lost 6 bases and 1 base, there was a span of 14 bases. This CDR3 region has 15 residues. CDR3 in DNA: TGTGCCAGCAGGATACTGGGCTGGCGCACAGATACGCAGTATTTT. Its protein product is CASRILGWRTDTQYF.

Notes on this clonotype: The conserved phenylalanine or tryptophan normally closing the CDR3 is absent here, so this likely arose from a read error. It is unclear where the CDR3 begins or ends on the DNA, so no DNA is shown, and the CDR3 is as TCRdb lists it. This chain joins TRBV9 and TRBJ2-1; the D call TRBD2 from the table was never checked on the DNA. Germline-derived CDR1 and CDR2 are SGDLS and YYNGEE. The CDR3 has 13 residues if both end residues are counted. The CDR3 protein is CASSVAGAGDTLY.

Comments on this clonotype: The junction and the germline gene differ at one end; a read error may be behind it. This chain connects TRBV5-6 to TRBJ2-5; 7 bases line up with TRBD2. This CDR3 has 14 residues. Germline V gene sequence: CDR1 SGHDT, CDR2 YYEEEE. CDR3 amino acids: CATSMGREQETQYF. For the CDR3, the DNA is TGTGCCACCAGCATGGGGAGGGAGCAAGAGACCCAGTACTTC.

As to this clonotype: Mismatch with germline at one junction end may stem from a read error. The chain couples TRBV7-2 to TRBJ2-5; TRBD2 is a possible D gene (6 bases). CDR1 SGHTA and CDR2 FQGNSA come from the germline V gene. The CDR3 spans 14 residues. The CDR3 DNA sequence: TGTGCCAGCAGCTTGCATCCAGGCGGGGCAGCCCTTTCCTTC. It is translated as CASSLHPGGAALSF.

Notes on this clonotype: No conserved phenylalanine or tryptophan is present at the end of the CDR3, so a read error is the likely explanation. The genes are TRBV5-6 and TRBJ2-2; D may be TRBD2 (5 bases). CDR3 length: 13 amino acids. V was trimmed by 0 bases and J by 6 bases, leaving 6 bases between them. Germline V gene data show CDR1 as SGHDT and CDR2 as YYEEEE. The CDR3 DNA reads TGTGCCAGCAGCTTGGAGAGGGCCGGGGAGCTGTTTTCT. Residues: CASSLERAGELFS.

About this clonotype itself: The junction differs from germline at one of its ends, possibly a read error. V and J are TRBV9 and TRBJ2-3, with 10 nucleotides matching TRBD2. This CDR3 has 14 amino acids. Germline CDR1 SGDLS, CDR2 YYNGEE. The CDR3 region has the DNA TGTGCCAGCGGCGTAGCGGGAGGTCCTGATTCCTTGTATTTT. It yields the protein CASGVAGGPDSLYF.